The 23 T cell receptor beta chains listed next were all sequenced from one sample in a study of cytomegalovirus exposure and HLA in healthy donors. The PCR made use of 60 Vbeta and 13 Jbeta primers. Sequenced by immunoSEQ multiplex PCR; TCRdb stores in-frame clones only, minus some. The data contain around 140,000 clones, about 80% of them singletons. The sample taken for sequencing was PBMCs. These receptor sequences come from a man in his thirties or forties in good health and CMV-seropositive.

Here the CDR3 DNA reads TGTGCCAGCAGCCAGCAACCACCTAGCGGGGCCAACACCGGGGAGCTGTTTTTT. Amino acid sequence: CASSQQPPSGANTGELFF. The chain recombines TRBV4-2 with TRBJ2-2, with 9 bases fitting TRBD2. V dropped 3 bases and J dropped 2; count of bases not matched to a gene: 10. This CDR3 has 18 residues. Germline CDR1 and CDR2: LGHNA and YNFKEQ.

The rearrangement joins TRBV5-6 to TRBJ2-7; 7 bases match TRBD2. Germline V gene data show CDR1 as SGHDT and CDR2 as YYEEEE. J gave up 3 bases and V 4 bases, and 7 bases lay outside the gene matches. The CDR3 is 14 amino acids. Here the CDR3 reads CASSLGRDYYEQYF. CDR3 nucleotide sequence: TGTGCCAGCAGCCTTGGAAGGGACTACTACGAGCAGTACTTC.

J is TRBJ2-1 and V is TRBV5-6; 7 positions match TRBD2. In germline, CDR1 is SGHDT, CDR2 YYEEEE. Germline trimming cut 5 bases from V and 5 bases from J; bases unmatched to any gene: 4. This CDR3 contains 13 residues. The DNA for the CDR3 is TGTGCCAGCAGGGGAGCGGGAAACAATGAGCAGTTCTTC. Protein sequence: CASRGAGNNEQFF.

V is TRBV6-1 and J is TRBJ1-3; 7 nucleotides agree with TRBD1. Germline CDR1 MNHNS, CDR2 SASEGT. The CDR3 is 15 amino acids. V lost 3 bases, J lost 5 bases, and 7 bases stayed unmatched. Here the CDR3 DNA reads TGTGCCAGCAGTGACCCGGGACAGCGACGAAACACCATATATTTT. Its translation: CASSDPGQRRNTIYF.

The V gene is TRBV7-9, the J gene TRBJ2-3; 12 bases are shared with TRBD2. From germline, CDR1 is SEHNR and CDR2 FQNEAQ (reference sequence). V shed 6 bases and J 2 bases; nucleotides not matched to a gene: 9. The CDR3 consists of 17 residues. As DNA, the CDR3 is TGTGCCAGCAGTTCAAACCTAGCGGGGGGGGACACAGATACGCAGTATTTT. Residues: CASSSNLAGGDTDTQYF.

The CDR3 DNA is TGTGCCAGTAGTATAGGTCTCACTGAAGCTTTCTTT. Translation gives CASSIGLTEAFF. The V call is TRBV19, the J call TRBJ1-1; D not resolved. Trimming took off 1 base at V and 4 bases at J, with 4 bases between the two ends. This CDR3 region has 12 residues. Germline V gene sequence: CDR1 LNHDA, CDR2 SQIVND (reference sequence).

V usage is TRBV6-1 and J usage is TRBJ2-1; TRBD2 matches 10 bases. The CDR3 consists of 16 residues. Germline-derived CDR1 and CDR2 are MNHNS and SASEGT. Trimming removed 4 bases from V and 7 bases from J; junction bases left unmatched: 10. CDR3 sequence: CASSVQAGGPDNEQFF. The CDR3, as DNA: TGTGCCAGCAGTGTCCAAGCGGGAGGGCCGGATAATGAGCAGTTCTTC.

The chain combines TRBV7-9 with TRBJ2-5; the D is unclear. Gene TRBJ2-7 matches the end of the DNA better, so the J call may be wrong. CDR1 and CDR2 (germline): SEHNR, FQNEAQ (reference sequence). The CDR3 length is 12 residues. The CDR3 DNA follows: TGTGCCAGCAGCTCTATTCATTCCGAGCAGTACTTC. It yields the protein CASSSIHSEQYF.

The chain links TRBV5-6 to TRBJ2-1; 11 bases are shared with TRBD1. Germline CDR1 SGHDT, CDR2 YYEEEE. The CDR3 length is 18 residues. After removal of 4 bases from V and 3 bases from J, the junction contained 12 bases not matched to a gene. In DNA form, the CDR3 reads TGTGCCAGCAGCCTCCCGGGACAGGGGGTATCGGGCTACAATGAGCAGTTCTTC. Translation gives CASSLPGQGVSGYNEQFF.

The chain has TRBV19 and TRBJ2-5; 8 bases align to TRBD1. Germline CDR1 is LNHDA and CDR2 is SQIVND (reference sequence). The trim removed 6 bases at V and 4 bases at J, leaving 13 bases unmatched. The CDR3 sequence is 16 residues long. The CDR3 nucleotides are TGTGCCAGTAGCAAGACAGGGGTTTACGGAGGAGAGACCCAGTACTTC. This encodes CASSKTGVYGGETQYF.

This clone was picked up one time. The genes are TRBV30 and TRBJ1-6, with TRBD1 identical over 7 bases. J was trimmed by 4 bases and V by 2 bases; bases with no gene match: 8. Looked up from germline, CDR1 is GTSNPN and CDR2 is SVGIG (reference sequence). This CDR3 is 16 amino acids long. Here the CDR3 reads CAWSTPLGQYNSPLHF. The CDR3 DNA sequence: TGTGCCTGGAGTACCCCCCTGGGACAGTATAATTCACCCCTCCACTTT.

The V gene is TRBV6-1, the J gene TRBJ2-2; D may be TRBD2 (5 bases). Trimming cost V 10 bases and J 0 bases, with 15 bases left between them. The CDR3 covers 15 residues. Per germline, CDR1 MNHNS and CDR2 SASEGT. The DNA of the CDR3 is TGTGCCACCCAAGACGGGGTCGCGAACACCGGGGAGCTGTTTTTT. Translating it yields CATQDGVANTGELFF.

This rearrangement joins TRBV28 to TRBJ1-3; D call uncertain. With 4 bases removed from V and 2 bases from J, the gap between germline ends came to 9 bases. Germline V lookup: CDR1 MDHEN, CDR2 SYDVKM. This CDR3 has 14 residues. The CDR3 nucleotides read TGTGCCAGCAGTTCTCCCGGGGCTGGAAACACCATATATTTT. Its translation is CASSSPGAGNTIYF.

The chain links TRBV28 to TRBJ1-1, with 7 nucleotides matching TRBD1. The V and J ends lost 5 bases and 6 bases, in that order; junction bases with no gene match: 12. The CDR3 contains 15 residues. The germline gives CDR1 MDHEN, CDR2 SYDVKM. CDR3 nucleotide sequence: TGTGCCAGCAGTCCCGGTGGCAGGGGGAATTCTGAAGCTTTCTTT. Translated, it gives CASSPGGRGNSEAFF.

J is TRBJ2-5 and V is TRBV6-1; D may be TRBD1 (6 bases). CDR1 MNHNS and CDR2 SASEGT come from the germline V gene. The CDR3 loop spans 14 amino acids. The V end lost 4 bases, the J end lost 5 bases, and 14 bases lay between the germline ends. CDR3 nucleotides: TGTGCCAGCAGTGGCCTAACAGGGAAGGAGACCCAGTACTTC. Protein sequence: CASSGLTGKETQYF.

V usage is TRBV6-5 and J usage is TRBJ2-5; TRBD1 matches 8 bases. The end of the DNA fits TRBJ2-7 better, so the J call may be wrong. CDR1 and CDR2 from the germline V gene are MNHEY and SVGAGI. CDR3 length: 14 residues. CDR3 DNA: TGTGCCAGCAGTTACACCGGGACAGGCAACGAGCAGTACTTC. Encoded protein: CASSYTGTGNEQYF.

The count of this clone is one. The chain uses TRBV6-1 and TRBJ2-3, with 7 nucleotides matching TRBD2. The CDR3 length is 14 residues. Germline CDR1 reads MNHNS; CDR2 reads SASEGT. With 0 bases clipped from V and 3 bases from J, the junction kept 0 bases outside the gene matches. CDR3 sequence reads: CASSEAGGTDTQYF. The CDR3 coding sequence is TGTGCCAGCAGTGAAGCGGGAGGGACAGATACGCAGTATTTT.

This clone has a single count. The V gene is TRBV6-1, the J gene TRBJ2-2; 10 nucleotides line up with TRBD2. The CDR3 length is 18 residues. The germline gives CDR1 MNHNS, CDR2 SASEGT. Trimming removed 1 base from V and 6 bases from J; junction bases left unmatched: 11. The CDR3 sequence is CASSEGPAGGPFAGELFF. The CDR3 region has the DNA TGTGCCAGCAGTGAAGGCCCAGCGGGAGGGCCCTTTGCCGGGGAGCTGTTTTTT.

The V call is TRBV7-2, the J call TRBJ2-5, with D hard to call. The CDR3 sequence is 13 residues long. V lost 5 bases and J lost 0, with 7 bases in between. Germline V lookup: CDR1 SGHTA, CDR2 FQGNSA. CDR3 amino acids: CASSPSNQETQYF. For the CDR3, the DNA is TGTGCCAGCAGCCCGAGTAACCAAGAGACCCAGTACTTC.

This rearrangement joins TRBV5-4 to TRBJ2-5; 10 positions match TRBD2. Per germline, CDR1 SGHNT and CDR2 YYREEE (reference sequence). V lost 0 bases and J lost 5; bases outside the gene matches: 7. The CDR3 runs to 16 residues. DNA for the CDR3: TGTGCCAGCAGCTTGGGGCTAGCGGGAGTCGGGGAGACCCAGTACTTC. This codes for CASSLGLAGVGETQYF.

The chain couples TRBV6-5 to TRBJ1-5; the D gene is possibly TRBD1 (5 bases). Per the germline V gene, CDR1 is MNHEY and CDR2 is SVGAGI. This CDR3 has 13 residues. Deletions cut 6 bases from V and 7 bases from J, with 13 bases between. The CDR3, as DNA: TGTGCCAGCAGCGTACAGGAAGGGCAGCCCCAGCATTTT. It codes for CASSVQEGQPQHF.

This clone was detected only a few times. The rearrangement links TRBV6-5 to TRBJ1-2; unclear D gene. Germline CDR1 reads MNHEY; CDR2 reads SVGAGI. The CDR3 is made up of 11 amino acids. Trimming pared 6 bases from V and 12 bases from J, leaving 14 bases between. The CDR3 sequence: CASSFQEGHTF. The CDR3 DNA sequence: TGTGCCAGCAGCTTTCAGGAGGGTCACACCTTC.

The rearrangement links TRBV19 to TRBJ1-5; no clear D. CDR3 length equals 18 residues. V was shortened by 5 bases and J by 0 bases, with 20 bases between the two germline ends. Germline-derived CDR1 and CDR2 are LNHDA and SQIVND (reference sequence). This CDR3 reads CASSLYPQQFYSNQPQHF. The CDR3 DNA reads TGTGCCAGTAGTCTCTACCCCCAACAGTTCTATAGCAATCAGCCCCAGCATTTT.